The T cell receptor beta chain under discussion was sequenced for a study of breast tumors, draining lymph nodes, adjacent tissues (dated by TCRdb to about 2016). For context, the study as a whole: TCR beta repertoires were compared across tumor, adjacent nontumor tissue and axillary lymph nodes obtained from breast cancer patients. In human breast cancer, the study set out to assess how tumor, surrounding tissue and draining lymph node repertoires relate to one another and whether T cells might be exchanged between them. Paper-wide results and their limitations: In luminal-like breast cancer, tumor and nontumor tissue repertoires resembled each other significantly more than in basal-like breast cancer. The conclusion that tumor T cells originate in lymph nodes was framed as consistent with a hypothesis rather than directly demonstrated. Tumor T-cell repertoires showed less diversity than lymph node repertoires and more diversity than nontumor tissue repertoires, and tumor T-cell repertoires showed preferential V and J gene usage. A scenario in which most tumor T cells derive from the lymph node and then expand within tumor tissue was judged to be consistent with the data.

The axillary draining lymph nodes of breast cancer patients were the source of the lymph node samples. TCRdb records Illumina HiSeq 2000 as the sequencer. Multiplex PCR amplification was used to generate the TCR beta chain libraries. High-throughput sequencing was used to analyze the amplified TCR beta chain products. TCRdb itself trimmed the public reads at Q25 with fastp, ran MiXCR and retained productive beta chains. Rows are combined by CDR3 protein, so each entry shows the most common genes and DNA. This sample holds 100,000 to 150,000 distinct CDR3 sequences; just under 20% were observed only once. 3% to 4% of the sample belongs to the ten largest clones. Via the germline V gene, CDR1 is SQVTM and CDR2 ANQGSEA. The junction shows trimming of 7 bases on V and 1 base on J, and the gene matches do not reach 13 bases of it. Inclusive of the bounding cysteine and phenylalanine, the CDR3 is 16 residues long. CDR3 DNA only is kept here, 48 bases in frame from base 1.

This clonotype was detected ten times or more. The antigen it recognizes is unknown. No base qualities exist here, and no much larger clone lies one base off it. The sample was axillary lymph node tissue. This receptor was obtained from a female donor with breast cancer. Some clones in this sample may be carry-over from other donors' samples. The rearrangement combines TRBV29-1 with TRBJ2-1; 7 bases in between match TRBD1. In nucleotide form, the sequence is TGCAGCGCAGATGCTAAGGGACAGCTTTCCTACAATGAGCAGTTCTTC. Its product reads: CSADAKGQLSYNEQFF.